These T cell receptor beta chains were read from a single sample in a study of cytomegalovirus exposure and HLA in healthy donors. The method was immunoSEQ multiplex PCR; TCRdb's version includes in-frame clones alone and lacks a portion of them. This sample has about 170,000 clones, with about 95% found just once. Sequenced material: PBMCs. The receptors were gathered from a woman in her late teens or twenties in good health and CMV-seronegative. The CDR3 runs from the conserved cysteine through the conserved F or W. The D gene is left open where the match is weak. Part of the rows lack a size; the others show once, few, many or a class for expanded clones.

TGTGCCAGCAGCACTAGACAGGGCAGTGAAAAACTGTTTTTT	CASSTRQGSEKLFF	once	TRBV5-6	TRBJ1-4	TRBD1
TGCGCCAGCAGCTCGACAGGGGACTACGAGCAGTACTTC	CASSSTGDYEQYF	once	TRBV5-1	TRBJ2-7	TRBD1
TGTGCCAGCTCACCAGCAGGGATTGCCTACGAGCAGTACTTC	CASSPAGIAYEQYF	-	TRBV18	TRBJ2-7	-
TGCGCCAGCAGCCCTGGACAGAACACTGAAGCTTTCTTT	CASSPGQNTEAFF	-	TRBV5-1	TRBJ1-1	-
TGTGCCAGTAGTTCCGGCTATGGCTACACCTTC	CASSSGYGYTF	-	TRBV19	TRBJ1-2	-
TGCACCAGCAGCCCACAGGACACTGAAGCTTTCTTT	CTSSPQDTEAFF	-	TRBV1	TRBJ1-1	-
TGTGCCAGCAGCTTGGTTCGGGGGGGCACCGGGGAGCTGTTTTTT	CASSLVRGGTGELFF	-	TRBV7-2	TRBJ2-2	TRBD2
TGTGCCAGCAGCCCCACGGCCTACAATGAGCAGTTCTTC	CASSPTAYNEQFF	-	TRBV6-5	TRBJ2-1	-
TGCGCCAGCAGCTGGACCACTGGGAGCTCCTACGAGCAGTACTTC	CASSWTTGSSYEQYF	-	TRBV5-1	TRBJ2-7	-
TGTGCCACCCTCGACAGGGGGCTTGGGTCACCCCTCCACTTT	CATLDRGLGSPLHF	-	TRBV6-1	TRBJ1-6	TRBD1
TGTGCCAGCAGCTTAGATTCTCAGGGGGCGCAGAGGTACTCCTACGAGCAGTACTTC	CASSLDSQGAQRYSYEQYF	-	TRBV7-9	TRBJ2-7	TRBD1
TGTGCCAGCAGCCCGGGGCGGGGGGGCCCCAGGGGCCAGTACTTC	CASSPGRGGPRGQYF	-	TRBV11-2	TRBJ2-5	TRBD2
TGTGCCAGCGATGGCGGGGGGCCGACAGATACGCAGTATTTT	CASDGGGPTDTQYF	-	TRBV19	TRBJ2-3	TRBD2
TGTGCCAGCAGCTTAGCAAGGGGACAGGTGGCCGGGGAGCTGTTTTTT	CASSLARGQVAGELFF	-	TRBV11-3	TRBJ2-2	TRBD1
TGTGCCAGCAGCAGGGGCTATGGCTACACCTTC	CASSRGYGYTF	-	TRBV6-5	TRBJ1-2	-
TGTGCCTTCTCCCGAGAGACCCAGTACTTC	CAFSRETQYF	-	TRBV30	TRBJ2-5	-
TGTGCCAGCAGCTTACAGGGGTCGGGCGAGCAGTACTTC	CASSLQGSGEQYF	-	TRBV7-6	TRBJ2-7	-
TGTGCCAGCAGCTTAGGTGCGGCGGACACCATATATTTT	CASSLGAADTIYF	-	TRBV7-9	TRBJ1-3	-
TGCAGCGTCCGAGGACAGGGGTCGAGCTCCTACGAGCAGTACTTC	CSVRGQGSSSYEQYF	-	TRBV29-1	TRBJ2-7	TRBD1
TGCGCCAGCAGCCCCTGGACAGCGGAGTATAATTCACCCCTCCACTTT	CASSPWTAEYNSPLHF	-	TRBV5-1	TRBJ1-6	-
TGTGCCAGCAGCTTCGGGCCTAGCGGGGCCACGTACCAAGAGACCCAGTACTTC	CASSFGPSGATYQETQYF	-	TRBV7-2	TRBJ2-5	TRBD2
TGTGCCAGCAGTGTACGAGTAGCGGGGGGCCCAGATACGCAGTATTTT	CASSVRVAGGPDTQYF	-	TRBV2	TRBJ2-3	TRBD2
TGTGCCACCAGCAGAGGACAGCAAGAGACCCAGTACTTC	CATSRGQQETQYF	-	TRBV15	TRBJ2-5	-
TGCGCCAGCAGCCAAGGGACAGGGCTTGGGTACGAGCAGTACTTC	CASSQGTGLGYEQYF	few	TRBV4-1	TRBJ2-7	TRBD1
TGTGCCACCAGCCCCCACTCCGGGTCCACGCTCCAACGGTATGGCTACACCTTC	CATSPHSGSTLQRYGYTF	few	TRBV15	TRBJ1-2	-
TGCGCCAGCAGTCCAGGGACAGGGCCCCTCAACGTCCTGACTTTC	CASSPGTGPLNVLTF	-	TRBV5-1	TRBJ2-6	TRBD1
TGTGCCAGCAGGACCCGACAGCTGGGTGAGCAGTTCTTC	CASRTRQLGEQFF	once	TRBV2	TRBJ2-1	-
TGTGCCAGCAATGACTCTAGCGGGGGCCCTAAGAATGAGCAGTTCTTC	CASNDSSGGPKNEQFF	-	TRBV27	TRBJ2-1	TRBD2
TGTGCCAGCAGTTACTCGGTTGGGGGCGGCGAGACCCAGTACTTC	CASSYSVGGGETQYF	-	TRBV6-5	TRBJ2-5	-
TGTGCCAGCAGCCTCCCGGGTGCTGAAGCTTTCTTT	CASSLPGAEAFF	-	TRBV7-2	TRBJ1-1	-
TGTGCCAGTAGTATGCTCGGGGAAATCACCACCATATATTTT	CASSMLGEITTIYF	-	TRBV19	TRBJ1-3	-
TGTGCCAGCAGTTACTCGCAGGGACTCACTGAAGCTTTCTTT	CASSYSQGLTEAFF	once	TRBV6-6	TRBJ1-1	-
TGCGCCAGCAGCGGGAGCGTGCCTGGCTACACCTTC	CASSGSVPGYTF	-	TRBV5-1	TRBJ1-2	-
TGTGCCAGCAGCTTTTATCTTGAGGTTCGGAACACTGAAGCTTTCTTT	CASSFYLEVRNTEAFF	-	TRBV7-2	TRBJ1-1	-
TGTGCCAGTAGCTCAATTTCGACCGGAGGTAGCAATCAGCCCCAGCATTTT	CASSSISTGGSNQPQHF	-	TRBV19	TRBJ1-5	-
TGTGCCAGCAGCTTAGCGCAGGGGGCTGGCTACACCTTC	CASSLAQGAGYTF	once	TRBV7-2	TRBJ1-2	TRBD1
TGTGCCTGGACCCAGTGGAGTATGGACACTGAAGCTTTCTTT	CAWTQWSMDTEAFF	-	TRBV30	TRBJ1-1	-
TGTGCCAGCAGCTTAGATCAGGGGACCCCAGGGGAAGAGCAGTTCTTC	CASSLDQGTPGEEQFF	-	TRBV11-2	TRBJ2-1	-
TGTGCCAGCAGCAATTCCGGGACAGGGGAAAGCGAGCAGTACTTC	CASSNSGTGESEQYF	-	TRBV21-1	TRBJ2-7	-
TGTGCCAGCAGCTTAGCGATAACAGGGGGCACTGAAGCTTTCTTT	CASSLAITGGTEAFF	-	TRBV7-2	TRBJ1-1	TRBD1
TGTGCCAGCAGCTATAGGGGACTAGCGGAGATCACAGATACGCAGTATTTT	CASSYRGLAEITDTQYF	-	TRBV27	TRBJ2-3	TRBD2
TGTGCCTGGAGTACCGGGACATACTACGAGCAGTACTTC	CAWSTGTYYEQYF	-	TRBV30	TRBJ2-7	-
TGTGCCAGCAGCACTACGCCTAACTATGGCTACACCTTC	CASSTTPNYGYTF	-	TRBV21-1	TRBJ1-2	-
TGTGCCAGCAAGACTAGCGGGGGGGTGCAGGGAGATACGCAGTATTTT	CASKTSGGVQGDTQYF	-	TRBV6-4	TRBJ2-3	TRBD2
TGTGCCAGCAGCTTGACTATGGGACAGGCCCTCTATGGCTACACCTTC	CASSLTMGQALYGYTF	-	TRBV7-9	TRBJ1-2	TRBD1
TGCAGTGCTAGTCCGGACACTGAAGCTTTCTTT	CSASPDTEAFF	-	TRBV20-1	TRBJ1-1	-
TGTGCCACCAGCCAGGGACTTAACTACGAGCAGTACTTC	CATSQGLNYEQYF	once	TRBV15	TRBJ2-7	-
TGTGCCAGCAGCGAAGGGACAGGGACAGCCTACGAGCAGTACTTC	CASSEGTGTAYEQYF	-	TRBV7-8	TRBJ2-7	TRBD1
TGTGCCAGCAGCCAAGTGGAGGGGTCTGAGCAGTTCTTC	CASSQVEGSEQFF	-	TRBV4-2	TRBJ2-1	-
TGTGCCAGCAGCATGCTACAGGGTTGGGCTTTCTTT	CASSMLQGWAFF	-	TRBV7-2	TRBJ1-1	-
TGTGCCAGCAGCGTAGGGGATAGCGGGGGCTCCTACAATGAGCAGTTCTTC	CASSVGDSGGSYNEQFF	-	TRBV9	TRBJ2-1	TRBD2
TGTGCCAGCAGCTTGGCGACAGGGGGCGGTGGGTTGGAGCTGTTTTTT	CASSLATGGGGLELFF	-	TRBV5-6	TRBJ2-2	TRBD1
TGCGCCAGCAGCGCCGGGACACACACTGAAGCTTTCTTT	CASSAGTHTEAFF	-	TRBV5-1	TRBJ1-1	-
TGTGCCAGTAGCCTCATGGACGGGGGGGTTCGGGGCTACACCTTC	CASSLMDGGVRGYTF	-	TRBV19	TRBJ1-2	-
TGTGCCACCAGCAGAGAAGAAATTATGATCCCCCCCAGTAGCAATCAGCCCCAGCATTTT	CATSREEIMIPPSSNQPQHF	once	TRBV15	TRBJ1-5	-